A single sample gave rise to the 16 T cell receptor beta chains below, sequenced in a study of T-cell memory formation after mild COVID-19. TCRdb fed the 5' RACE reads into MiXCR, producing one record per CDR3 protein. The repertoire holds over 300,000 distinct CDR3 sequences, with 20% to 25% as singletons. Sample: PBMCs or a T cell subset sorted from them (not recorded which). The receptor set was obtained from a man aged 18-30 years who had mild COVID-19 (a few samples of this study predate the infection). Cell type and time point are not known.

J is TRBJ2-3 and V is TRBV5-1; 8 bases align to TRBD1. Germline loops: CDR1 SGHRS, CDR2 YFSETQ. The CDR3 runs to 13 residues. V was clipped by 6 bases and J by 4 bases; unmatched bases: 4. The CDR3 reads CASKTGASDTQYF. The CDR3, as DNA: TGCGCCAGCAAGACAGGGGCATCAGATACGCAGTATTTT.

A few counts support this clonotype. The rearrangement joins TRBV20-1 to TRBJ2-7; D is unclear. The CDR3 is 14 amino acids. CDR1 and CDR2 (germline): DFQATT, SNEGSKA (reference sequence). Trimming took 0 bases from V and 3 from J, leaving 12 bases between them. The CDR3 is CSAREVLGNYEQYV. The DNA for the CDR3 is TGCAGTGCTAGAGAAGTCTTGGGGAACTACGAGCAGTACGTC.

This clonotype was counted a few times. V gene TRBV19 combines with J gene TRBJ2-1; D possibly uses TRBD1 or TRBD2 (5 bases each). Germline lookup yields CDR1 LNHDA and CDR2 SQIVND (reference sequence). The length of the CDR3 is 13 residues. Trimming shortened V by 5 bases and J by 10 bases, and 15 bases separated the two germline ends. The CDR3 reads CASSRGVGDEQFF. As DNA, the CDR3 is TGTGCCAGTAGTCGTGGGGTAGGGGACGAGCAGTTCTTC.

This clonotype has more than one count but fewer than ten. J is TRBJ2-3 and V is TRBV4-2; TRBD2 aligns across 14 bases. V trimming: 1 base; J trimming: 0 bases; junction bases outside the gene matches: 9. The CDR3 extends over 20 amino acids. Germline assignment: CDR1 LGHNA and CDR2 YNFKEQ. The CDR3 loop reads CASSQVRGLAGATSTDTQYF. The CDR3 region has the DNA TGTGCCAGCAGCCAAGTTCGGGGACTAGCGGGGGCCACCAGCACAGATACGCAGTATTTT.

Details on this clonotype: The junction shows a germline mismatch at one end, possibly a read error. The genes are TRBV5-1 and TRBJ1-2, with 8 bases aligning to TRBD1. Germline CDR1 is SGHRS and CDR2 is YFSETQ. The CDR3 extends over 14 amino acids. CDR3 amino acids: CASSGTTGDYGYTF. The CDR3 DNA follows: TGCGCCAGCAGCGGAACGACAGGGGACTATGGCTACACATTC.

Only a few counts were recorded for this clonotype. The rearrangement joins TRBV20-1 to TRBJ2-7, with 8 positions matching TRBD2. Looked up from germline, CDR1 is DFQATT and CDR2 is SNEGSKA (reference sequence). After removal of 0 bases from V and 6 bases from J, the junction contained 7 bases not matched to a gene. This CDR3 region has 14 residues. The CDR3 loop reads CSARDIAGNLEQYF. CDR3 in DNA: TGCAGTGCTAGAGATATAGCGGGGAACCTCGAGCAGTACTTC.

A single count supports this clonotype. V and J are TRBV7-9 and TRBJ2-5, with unresolved D. Germline V gives CDR1 SEHNR, CDR2 FQNEAQ (reference sequence). This CDR3 comprises 14 residues. Trimming left V 2 bases short and J 7 bases short, with 14 bases between. CDR3 amino acids: CASSLSQVGGTQYF. In DNA, the CDR3 is TGTGCCAGCAGCTTATCCCAGGTGGGCGGGACCCAGTACTTC.

The chain couples TRBV6-1 to TRBJ1-1, with a possible D match to TRBD1 (6 bases). CDR1 and CDR2 from the germline V gene are MNHNS and SASEGT. With 4 bases removed from V and 4 bases from J, the gap between germline ends came to 10 bases. This CDR3 is 13 amino acids long. CDR3 nucleotide sequence: TGTGCCAGCAGTGCCCGGACAGTCACTGAAGCTTTCTTT. Its protein product is CASSARTVTEAFF.

This clonotype was seen a few times. This chain links TRBV12-5 with TRBJ2-3, with D unresolved. CDR1 and CDR2 from the germline V gene are LGHNT and FRNRAP. V was cut by 5 bases and J by 6 bases, with 9 bases left in between. The CDR3 has 12 amino acids. The CDR3 nucleotides read TGTGCTAGTGGTCCACGGGCGGATACGCAGTATTTT. Translated, it gives CASGPRADTQYF.

This clonotype was counted between two and nine times. The chain couples TRBV9 to TRBJ2-2; perhaps TRBD1 as D (5 bases). Germline-derived CDR1 and CDR2 are SGDLS and YYNGEE. The CDR3 length is 15 residues. With 7 bases removed from V and 0 bases from J, the gap between germline ends came to 13 bases. The CDR3 DNA sequence: TGTGCCAGCGGCAGGGTAGCAGCGAACACCGGGGAGCTGTTTTTT. Its protein product is CASGRVAANTGELFF.

This chain uses TRBV6-6 with TRBJ2-2; the match to TRBD2 covers 11 bases. This CDR3 has 15 residues. Germline V gene lookup returns CDR1 MNHNY and CDR2 SVGAGI (reference sequence). After removal of 9 bases from V and 1 base from J, the junction contained 4 bases not matched to a gene. The DNA for the CDR3 is TGTGCCAGTAGACTAGCGGGGCGGAACACCGGGGAGCTGTTTTTT. Its protein product is CASRLAGRNTGELFF.

V and J are TRBV3-1 and TRBJ2-5, with D possibly TRBD2 on 6 matching bases. This CDR3 is built from 13 residues. Germline CDR1 LGHDT, CDR2 YNNKEL (reference sequence). CDR3 sequence reads: CASGSGPGETQYF. CDR3 DNA sequence: TGTGCTAGCGGATCGGGGCCGGGGGAGACCCAGTACTTC.

V gene TRBV4-3 combines with J gene TRBJ2-2; 7 nucleotides align to TRBD2. The CDR3 runs 14 residues. Germline CDR1 reads LGHNA; CDR2 reads YSLEER. Losses at the gene ends were 3 bases for V and 8 bases for J; bases not matched to a gene: 6. The chain's CDR3 is CASSHTGGTGELFF. The CDR3 DNA reads as TGCGCCAGCAGCCACACGGGGGGAACGGGGGAGCTGTTTTTT.

V gene TRBV7-8 combines with J gene TRBJ1-2, with TRBD1 matching 11 bases. V lost 5 bases, J lost 5 bases, and 13 bases stayed unmatched. The CDR3 sequence is 17 residues long. In germline, CDR1 is SGHVS, CDR2 FQNEAQ. Here the CDR3 DNA reads TGTGCCAGCAGCCCACGGACAGGGGGCCCTCCACGGTATGGCTACACCTTC. Translation gives CASSPRTGGPPRYGYTF.

This chain connects TRBV4-1 to TRBJ2-3, with D possibly being TRBD1 (6 bases). The V end was cut by 3 bases, the J end by 0 bases, with 13 bases between. The CDR3 length is 16 residues. The germline CDR1 and CDR2 sequences are MGHRA and YSYEKL. CDR3 sequence (DNA): TGCGCCAGCAGCCAGGATGACAGGCTGAGCACAGATACGCAGTATTTT. Encoded protein: CASSQDDRLSTDTQYF.

This rearrangement joins TRBV7-2 to TRBJ2-2; possible D gene TRBD2, 5 bases. The germline V and J ends were trimmed by 5 bases and 1 base, with 11 bases remaining between them. Looked up from germline, CDR1 is SGHTA and CDR2 is FQGNSA. The CDR3 spans 15 residues. As DNA, the CDR3 is TGTGCCAGCAGCCCCCGAGAGGGGAACACCGGGGAGCTGTTTTTT. Protein product: CASSPREGNTGELFF.